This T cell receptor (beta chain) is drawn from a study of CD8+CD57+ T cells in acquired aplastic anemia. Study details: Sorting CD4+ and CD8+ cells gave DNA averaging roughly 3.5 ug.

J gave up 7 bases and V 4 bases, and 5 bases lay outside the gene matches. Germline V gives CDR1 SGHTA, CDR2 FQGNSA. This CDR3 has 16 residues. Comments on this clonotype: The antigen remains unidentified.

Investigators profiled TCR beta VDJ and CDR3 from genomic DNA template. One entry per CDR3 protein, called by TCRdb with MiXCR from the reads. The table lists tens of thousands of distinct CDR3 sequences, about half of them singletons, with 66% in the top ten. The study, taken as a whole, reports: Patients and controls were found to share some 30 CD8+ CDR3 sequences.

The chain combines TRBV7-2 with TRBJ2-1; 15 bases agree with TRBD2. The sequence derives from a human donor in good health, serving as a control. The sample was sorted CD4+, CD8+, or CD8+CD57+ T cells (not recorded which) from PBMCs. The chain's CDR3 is CASSSGLAGGVNEQFF. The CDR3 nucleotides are TGTGCCAGCAGCTCCGGACTAGCGGGAGGGGTAAATGAGCAGTTCTTC.